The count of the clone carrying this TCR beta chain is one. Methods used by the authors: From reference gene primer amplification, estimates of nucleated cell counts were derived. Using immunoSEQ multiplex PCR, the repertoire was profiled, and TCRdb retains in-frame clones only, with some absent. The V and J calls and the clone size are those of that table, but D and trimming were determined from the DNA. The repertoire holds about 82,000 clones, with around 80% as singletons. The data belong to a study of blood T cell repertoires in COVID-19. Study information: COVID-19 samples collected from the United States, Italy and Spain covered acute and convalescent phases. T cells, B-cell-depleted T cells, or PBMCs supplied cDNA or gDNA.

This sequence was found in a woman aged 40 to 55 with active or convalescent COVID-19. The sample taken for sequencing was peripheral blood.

CDR3 bases: TGTGCCAGCTCGCCCACCGGGACAGGGGTTGGAAAACTGTTTTTT. Its protein product is CASSPTGTGVGKLFF. This rearrangement joins TRBV18 to TRBJ1-4; 10 nucleotides align to TRBD1. The trim removed 6 bases at V and 10 bases at J, leaving 11 bases unmatched. The CDR3 extends over 15 amino acids. CDR1 and CDR2 (germline): KGHSH, LQKENI.